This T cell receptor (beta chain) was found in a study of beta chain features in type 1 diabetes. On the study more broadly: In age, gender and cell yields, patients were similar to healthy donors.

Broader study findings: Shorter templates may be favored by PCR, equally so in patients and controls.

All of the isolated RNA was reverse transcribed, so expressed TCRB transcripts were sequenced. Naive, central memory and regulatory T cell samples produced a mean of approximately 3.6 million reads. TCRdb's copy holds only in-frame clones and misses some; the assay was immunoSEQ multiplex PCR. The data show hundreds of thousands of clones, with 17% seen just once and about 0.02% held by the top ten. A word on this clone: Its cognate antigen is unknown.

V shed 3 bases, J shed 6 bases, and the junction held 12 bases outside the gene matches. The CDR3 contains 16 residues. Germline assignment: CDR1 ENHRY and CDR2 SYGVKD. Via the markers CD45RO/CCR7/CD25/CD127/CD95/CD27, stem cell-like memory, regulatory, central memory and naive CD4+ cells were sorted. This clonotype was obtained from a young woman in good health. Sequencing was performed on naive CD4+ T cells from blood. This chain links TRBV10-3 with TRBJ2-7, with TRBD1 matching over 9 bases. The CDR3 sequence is CAISDGTGRVTREQYF. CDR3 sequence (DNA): TGTGCCATCAGTGACGGGACAGGGAGAGTCACGCGCGAGCAGTACTTC.